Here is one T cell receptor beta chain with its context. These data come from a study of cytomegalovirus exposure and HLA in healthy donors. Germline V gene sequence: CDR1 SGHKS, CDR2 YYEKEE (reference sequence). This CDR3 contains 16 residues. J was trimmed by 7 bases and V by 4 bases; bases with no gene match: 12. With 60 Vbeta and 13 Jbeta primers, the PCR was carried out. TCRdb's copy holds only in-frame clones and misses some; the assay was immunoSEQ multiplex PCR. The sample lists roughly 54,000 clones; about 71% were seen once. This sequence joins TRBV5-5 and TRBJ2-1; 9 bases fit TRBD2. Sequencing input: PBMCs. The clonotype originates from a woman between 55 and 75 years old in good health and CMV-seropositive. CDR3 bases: TGTGCCAGCAGCGCCCCTTTCGCGGGGGGGCAGAATGAGCAGTTCTTC. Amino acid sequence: CASSAPFAGGQNEQFF.